Shown below are 32 T cell receptor delta chains from a single sample sequenced in a study of γδ T cells in repeated Plasmodium falciparum infection. Vgamma9/Vdelta2+ and Vdelta2-negative gammadelta T cells were flow-sorted from PBMC for bulk sequencing. TCRdb reanalysed the multiplex PCR reads via CATT. This repertoire shows tens of thousands of delta-chain clones, 0.8% to 1% found once; its top ten account for 9.6%. Sequencing input: gamma-delta T cells from blood. These TCRs come from a pool of human donors (malaria-infected and uninfected, not separated).

A few counts support this clone. TCRdb's listed protein matches a much larger clone and diverges from this DNA's translation at residue 6, likely through a read error; the protein shown comes from the DNA. The rearrangement links TRDV2 to TRDJ1; unclear D gene. No J segment appears in TCRdb, so it was assigned here by matching the sequence to germline. Germline CDR1 is GEAIGNYY and CDR2 is EKD. V lost 3 bases and J lost 6, with 37 bases in between. The length of the CDR3 is 21 residues. The CDR3 region is CACDPHTESDQPLGSHYKLIF. For the CDR3, the DNA is TGTGCCTGTGACCCACACACAGAAAGTGATCAACCGCTAGGATCCCATTATAAACTCATCTTT.

This clone was observed a handful of times. This likely came from a read error, as a far larger clone is one base away. The identical CDR3 is also encoded by other nucleotide sequences in the sample. The V and J genes are TRDV2 and TRDJ3, with TRDD3 matching over 11 bases. TCRdb lists no J gene, so it was determined here by aligning the DNA to germline. V lost 2 bases and J lost 0; bases outside the gene matches: 5. From germline, CDR1 is GEAIGNYY and CDR2 EKD. CDR3 size: 19 residues. DNA for the CDR3: TGTGCCTGTGACAGTACTGGGGGATATGGCTCCTGGGACACCCGACAGATGTTTTTC. This gives the protein CACDSTGGYGSWDTRQMFF.

With regard to this clone: A far more abundant clone sits one base away, making this likely a read error. The same CDR3 also results from other DNA sequences found in this sample. The chain employs TRDV2 and TRDJ1; 13 bases are shared with TRDD3. Since TCRdb gives no J gene, matching the DNA to germline was used here to assign it. Germline-derived CDR1 and CDR2 are GEAIGNYY and EKD. This CDR3 contains 18 residues. The CDR3 sequence: CACDSLLGDTEITDKLIF. The CDR3 DNA follows: TGCGCCTGTGACAGCTTACTGGGGGATACGGAAATCACCGATAAACTCATCTTT.

This clone was seen a few times. TCRdb lists the protein of a much larger clone for this DNA, which differs at residue 17, so this is likely a read error; the protein given here is translated from the DNA itself. V usage is TRDV1 and J usage is TRDJ1, with TRDD3 identical over 8 bases. The J gene, absent from TCRdb, was called here by matching the DNA to germline. The germline V gene encodes CDR1 TSWWSYY and CDR2 QGS. The CDR3 runs to 21 residues. This chain's CDR3 is CALGELGPSGDTLIDTNKLIF. The CDR3 DNA reads as TGTGCTCTTGGGGAACTTGGACCGTCTGGGGATACCCTTATCGACACCAATAAACTCATCTTT.

In its sample, this clone was seen a few times. A far larger clone is only one base removed, so a read error is likely. The sample contains more than one DNA sequence encoding this CDR3. The chain carries TRDV2 and TRDJ1; TRDD3 might be the D (5 bases). Since TCRdb gives no J gene, matching the DNA to germline was used here to assign it. Germline CDR1 is GEAIGNYY and CDR2 is EKD. The CDR3 runs 17 residues. This CDR3 reads CACDTVGGPLYTDKLIF. The DNA for the CDR3 is TGTGCCTGCGACACCGTCGGGGGTCCCCTCTACACCGATAAACTCATCTTT.

About this clone itself: A read error is the likely source, as a far larger clone sits one nucleotide away. Other nucleotide sequences from this sample produce the same CDR3. The V segment is TRDV2, and no J call was made; the table's D call, TRDD3, was not checked against the DNA. CDR3 size: 19 residues. CDR1 and CDR2 (germline): GEAIGNYY, EKD. The CDR3 DNA reads TGTGCCTGTGACCCCATACCCAAACTGGGGGATACGGACACCGATAAACTCATCTTC. Amino acids: CACDPIPKLGDTDTDKLIF.

Notes on this clone: A read error is likely here: a far larger clone is one base away. Different DNA sequences within this sample yield the same CDR3. The chain carries TRDV1 and TRDJ1; 8 bases are a match to TRDD3. The CDR3 covers 18 residues. CDR1 and CDR2 from the germline V gene are TSWWSYY and QGS. This CDR3 reads CALGSKPHLGDYTDKLIF. The CDR3 DNA follows: TGTGCTCTTGGGTCTAAACCCCACCTGGGGGACTACACCGATAAGCTCATCTTT.

This clone was seen more than once but under ten times. A far bigger clonotype differs at one base, so this is likely a read error. Other DNA sequences of this sample code for an identical CDR3. This rearrangement joins TRDV1 to TRDJ1, with 10 bases that match TRDD3. TCRdb gives no J gene; it was assigned here by matching the DNA to germline. The germline CDR1 and CDR2 sequences are TSWWSYY and QGS. The length of the CDR3 is 20 residues. CDR3 residues: CALGAFRRDWGIPSTDKLIF. CDR3 DNA: TGTGCCCTTGGGGCTTTCCGGCGGGACTGGGGGATTCCAAGCACCGATAAACTCATCTTT.

This clone was observed at least ten times. TCRdb's protein for this DNA is that of a much larger clone and differs from the translation at residue 3, likely a read error; the protein shown is the DNA translation. The chain recombines TRDV2 with TRDJ1; 10 bases map to TRDD3. TCRdb does not report a J gene; here it was assigned by matching the DNA to germline references. This CDR3 has 15 amino acids. The V gene's germline CDR1 is GEAIGNYY and CDR2 EKD. DNA for the CDR3: TGTGCCCGTGACAAATACTGGGGGATCCCTGATAAACTCATCTTT. Its translation: CARDKYWGIPDKLIF.

As regards this clone: TCRdb lists the protein of a much larger clone for this DNA, which differs at residue 4, so this is likely a read error; the protein given here is translated from the DNA itself. The rearrangement uses TRDV1 and TRDJ1; 10 bases agree with TRDD3. No J segment appears in TCRdb, so it was assigned here by matching the sequence to germline. Per germline, CDR1 TSWWSYY and CDR2 QGS. The CDR3 has 22 residues. The chain's CDR3 is CALRELPIPGVWGIVGTDKLIF. CDR3 coding DNA: TGTGCTCTTAGGGAACTGCCGATTCCGGGAGTCTGGGGGATAGTGGGGACCGATAAACTCATCTTT.

Ten or more counts support this clone. J is TRDJ1 and V is TRDV1; D possibly corresponds to TRDD3 (5 bases). The CDR3 has 15 amino acids. The germline V and J ends were trimmed by 2 bases and 0 bases, with 10 bases remaining between them. Germline V gene data show CDR1 as TSWWSYY and CDR2 as QGS. CDR3 bases: TGTGCTCTTGGGGAAGTAGAGGGATACACCGATAAACTCATCTTT. It translates to CALGEVEGYTDKLIF.

This clone occurred a few times. With a far larger clone one base away, a read error is the likely cause. Distinct nucleotide sequences in the sample also encode this CDR3. This CDR3 is CALGDLRPSRTYWGSPRVNTDKLIF. As DNA, the CDR3 is TGTGCTCTTGGGGACCTACGGCCTTCCCGAACCTACTGGGGGTCTCCCCGCGTGAACACCGATAAACTCATCTTC. No J gene was named, though the V gene is TRDV1; the listed D gene, TRDD3, was not tested against the DNA. CDR1 and CDR2 (germline): TSWWSYY, QGS. This CDR3 is 25 amino acids long.

Remarks on this clone: TCRdb assigns this DNA the protein of a much larger clone, which departs from its translation at residue 15; this likely reflects a read error, and the protein shown comes from translating the DNA. The chain has TRDV1 and TRDJ1; D might be TRDD3 (5 bases). The J gene is not listed in TCRdb, so it was assigned here from a DNA match to germline. Germline lookup yields CDR1 TSWWSYY and CDR2 QGS. The ends were cut back, 0 bases at V and 1 base at J, with 27 bases in the middle. The CDR3 consists of 21 residues. In DNA, the CDR3 is TGTGCTCTTGGGGAACTAGCGGTGGCGGGATCCTCAAGGTGGTGCACCGATAAACTCATCTTT. The encoded protein is CALGELAVAGSSRWCTDKLIF.

At least ten counts were recorded for this clone. Within the sample, other DNA sequences also encode this same CDR3. The gene calls are TRDV1 and TRDJ1, with D perhaps matching TRDD1 or TRDD2 (5 bases each). Trimming removed 4 bases from V and 4 bases from J, with 28 bases in between. Germline values: CDR1 TSWWSYY, CDR2 QGS. This CDR3 has 19 residues. CDR3 amino acids: CALGGIAFARTSFGDKLIF. CDR3 DNA: TGTGCTCTTGGGGGAATAGCCTTCGCTCGTACCTCTTTTGGCGATAAACTCATCTTT.

A remark on this clone: It differs at one base from a far larger clone, so likely a read error. This same CDR3 is encoded by further DNA sequences in the sample. The CDR3 sequence: CALGAAFLFQGKLIF. In nucleotides, the CDR3 is TGTGCTCTTGGGGCTGCCTTCCTGTTTCAGGGAAAGCTCATCTTT. Here the V gene is TRDV1, but the J gene went uncalled. The CDR3 length is 15 residues. Per the germline V gene, CDR1 is TSWWSYY and CDR2 is QGS.

Regarding this clone: A read error likely explains this, since a far larger clone differs by one base. The same CDR3 is also encoded by other DNA sequences in this sample. The CDR3 spells CALGSASLLGKGTDKLIF. The CDR3 coding sequence is TGTGCTCTTGGGAGTGCCTCCCTACTGGGGAAAGGAACCGATAAACTCATCTTC. No call exists for the J gene, whereas the V gene is TRDV1; the D call in the table, TRDD3, was not verified against the DNA. The CDR3 contains 18 residues. Germline lookup yields CDR1 TSWWSYY and CDR2 QGS.

This clone was observed a few times. This probably arose from a read error, given a far larger clone one base away. In the same sample, other DNA sequences code for this CDR3. The CDR3 spells CALGELFTYTTKDWGLGDKLIF. The DNA for the CDR3 is TGTGCTCTTGGGGAACTATTTACCTATACTACGAAAGACTGGGGGTTAGGCGATAAACTCATTTTT. J gene calling gave no result, while the V gene is TRDV1; TRDD3, as called in the table, went unchecked against the DNA. The CDR3 totals 22 residues. Germline CDR1 is TSWWSYY and CDR2 is QGS.

This clone occurred a few times. TCRdb's listed protein matches a much larger clone and diverges from this DNA's translation at residue 6, likely through a read error; the protein shown comes from the DNA. The chain joins TRDV2 to TRDJ1; D remains unclear. The J gene was missing in TCRdb and was found by matching the end of the DNA to germline. Trimming shortened V by 1 base and J by 0 bases, and 11 bases separated the two germline ends. In germline, CDR1 is GEAIGNYY, CDR2 EKD. The CDR3 has 15 residues. In DNA form, the CDR3 reads TGTGCCTGTGACACAGAGGGACCGTACACCGATAAACTCATCTTT. As protein: CACDTEGPYTDKLIF.

This clone came up a few times. TCRdb assigns this DNA the protein of a much larger clone, which departs from its translation at residue 6; this likely reflects a read error, and the protein shown comes from translating the DNA. This rearrangement joins TRDV1 to TRDJ1; D ambiguous. TCRdb does not report a J gene; here it was assigned by matching the DNA to germline references. This CDR3 spans 18 amino acids. The V and J ends lost 2 bases and 0 bases respectively, with 19 bases between them. Germline V lookup: CDR1 TSWWSYY, CDR2 QGS. CDR3 sequence: CALGEMGTVVQNTDKLIF. The CDR3 DNA reads TGTGCTCTTGGGGAAATGGGAACGGTCGTACAAAACACCGATAAACTCATCTTT.

This clone was seen only a few times. One base separates it from a far larger clone, so it is likely a read error. Other DNA sequences in this specimen translate into the identical CDR3. The V call is TRDV1, the J call TRDJ1; 8 bases agree with TRDD3. CDR3 length: 20 residues. The germline V gene has CDR1 TSWWSYY and CDR2 QGS. The ends lost 6 bases at V and 0 bases at J; junction bases unmatched: 21. CDR3 loop: CALGERPDWGYKDHTDKLIF. CDR3 DNA: TGTGCTCTTGGTGAAAGGCCTGATTGGGGATACAAGGACCACACCGATAAACTCATCTTT.

About this clone: Given a far larger clone just one base away, this is likely a sequencing read error. This CDR3 is also generated by other DNA sequences in the sample. The chain employs TRDV2 and TRDJ1; TRDD3 matches at 8 bases. The J gene, absent from TCRdb, was called here by matching the DNA to germline. This CDR3 contains 20 residues. Trimming removed 0 bases from V and 0 bases from J; junction bases left unmatched: 17. Germline CDR1 is GEAIGNYY and CDR2 is EKD. CDR3 DNA: TGTGCCTGTGACACCGTAGGGTCGACTGGGGGTTCTCCCTACACCGATAAACTCATCTTT. Translating gives CACDTVGSTGGSPYTDKLIF.

As concerns this clone: It is likely a read error: a sequence one base away is far more abundant. The sample has other DNA sequences that encode this CDR3 too. The chain couples TRDV1 to TRDJ1; no definite D call. Per germline, CDR1 TSWWSYY and CDR2 QGS. V lost 1 base and J lost 0, with 27 bases in between. The CDR3 is made up of 21 amino acids. DNA for the CDR3: TGTGCTCTTGGGGAACGCCTTGAGAACTTACTGAGCCCTTACTACACCGATAAACTCATCTTT. Protein sequence: CALGERLENLLSPYYTDKLIF.

The sample holds many counts of this clone. The TCRdb protein, from a much larger clone, departs from this DNA's translation at residue 3, likely by read error; the protein shown derives from the DNA. In the same sample, other DNA sequences code for this CDR3. The chain has TRDV1 and TRDJ1; D is perhaps TRDD3 (6 bases). Germline V gene data show CDR1 as TSWWSYY and CDR2 as QGS. The CDR3 loop spans 18 amino acids. CDR3 DNA sequence: TGTGCTCCTGGGGAAATTGCTCAAGTCGTCCCCCACACCGATAAACTCATCTTT. This codes for CAPGEIAQVVPHTDKLIF.

This clone was counted only a few times. The protein TCRdb lists belongs to a much larger clone and differs from this DNA's translation at residue 10, which points to a read error; the protein shown is made from the DNA. The chain links TRDV2 to TRDJ1, with 13 nucleotides matching TRDD3. TCRdb lists no J gene, so it was determined here by aligning the DNA to germline. The CDR3 spans 16 residues. Trimming took 2 bases from V and 1 from J; bases not matched to a gene: 3. CDR1 GEAIGNYY and CDR2 EKD come from the germline V gene. The CDR3 protein is CACDILGDTFTDKLIF. In DNA, the CDR3 is TGTGCCTGTGACATACTGGGGGATACGTTCACCGATAAACTCATCTTT.

In regard to this clone: TCRdb's listed protein matches a much larger clone and diverges from this DNA's translation at residue 4, likely through a read error; the protein shown comes from the DNA. The chain combines TRDV1 with TRDJ1, with TRDD2 matching over 7 bases. TCRdb does not report a J gene; here it was assigned by matching the DNA to germline references. Germline CDR1 TSWWSYY, CDR2 QGS. This CDR3 has 17 residues. Unmatched junction bases numbered 18, after V lost 7 bases and J lost 4 bases. CDR3 residues: CALELFPTGRTNDKLIF. As DNA, the CDR3 is TGTGCTCTTGAGCTATTTCCTACAGGGCGTACGAACGATAAACTCATCTTT.

Remarks on this clone: This DNA's translation differs at residue 16 from TCRdb's protein, which comes from a much larger clone; a read error is likely, and the protein shown is translated from the DNA. CDR3: CACDTVSGGYEKNLGKRDKLIF. DNA for the CDR3: TGTGCCTGTGACACCGTTTCTGGGGGATACGAGAAAAACTTGGGCAAACGAGATAAACTCATCTTT. J is TRDJ1 and V is TRDV2, with 12 bases that match TRDD3. Since TCRdb gives no J gene, matching the DNA to germline was used here to assign it. J gave up 5 bases and V 0 bases, and 24 bases lay outside the gene matches. CDR3 size: 22 residues. The V gene's germline CDR1 is GEAIGNYY and CDR2 EKD.

This clone was seen at least ten times. Additional DNA sequences in this sample encode the identical CDR3. J is TRDJ2 and V is TRDV1; TRDD3 matches 13 bases. The V segment lost 2 bases and the J segment 0 bases; nucleotides outside the gene matches: 24. The CDR3 covers 25 residues. Germline loops: CDR1 TSWWSYY, CDR2 QGS. The CDR3 here is CALGEDSILAEPTGGYGTLTAQLFF. CDR3 sequence (DNA): TGTGCTCTTGGGGAAGATTCGATTCTCGCCGAACCAACTGGGGGATACGGTACTTTGACAGCACAACTCTTCTTT.

This clone has at least ten counts. TCRdb assigns this DNA the protein of a much larger clone, which departs from its translation at residue 16; this likely reflects a read error, and the protein shown comes from translating the DNA. CDR3 amino acids: CALGDGSWGIRDTDKPIF. The CDR3 DNA sequence: TGTGCTCTTGGGGACGGCTCCTGGGGGATACGAGACACCGATAAACCCATCTTT. The rearrangement links TRDV1 to TRDJ1; 12 positions agree with TRDD3. The CDR3 length is 18 residues. Germline V gene data show CDR1 as TSWWSYY and CDR2 as QGS.

This clone has a handful of counts. A far larger clone is a single base away, which makes a read error likely. Other nucleotide sequences from this sample produce the same CDR3. The V and J genes are TRDV1 and TRDJ1; 9 nucleotides agree with TRDD3. TCRdb records no J gene; here it was assigned by comparing the DNA to germline. The CDR3 covers 17 residues. Germline V gives CDR1 TSWWSYY, CDR2 QGS. CDR3 sequence: CALVPSLGDEELSKLIF. The CDR3 nucleotides are TGTGCCCTTGTTCCCAGCCTGGGGGATGAGGAGCTCTCTAAACTCATCTTT.

This clone came up a few times. The TCRdb protein, from a much larger clone, departs from this DNA's translation at residue 11, likely by read error; the protein shown derives from the DNA. The J gene is TRDJ2, the V gene TRDV1; the D call may be TRDD2 or TRDD3 (5 bases each). V lost 0 bases and J lost 0, with 29 bases in between. The CDR3 has 23 residues. CDR1 TSWWSYY and CDR2 QGS come from the germline V gene. CDR3 loop: CALGELLPLLCYLGPSLTAQLFF. CDR3 DNA: TGTGCTCTTGGGGAACTGTTGCCTCTCCTATGCTACTTGGGGCCCTCTTTGACAGCACAACTCTTCTTT.

This clone has a handful of counts. TCRdb's protein, taken from a much larger clone, differs from this DNA's translation at residue 13, likely owing to a read error; the protein displayed comes from the DNA. V gene TRDV1 combines with J gene TRDJ1; 7 bases line up with TRDD3. TCRdb lists no J gene, so it was determined here by aligning the DNA to germline. V lost 2 bases and J lost 2; bases outside the gene matches: 32. This CDR3 contains 24 residues. Germline loops: CDR1 TSWWSYY, CDR2 QGS. The CDR3 nucleotides read TGTGCTCTTGGGGAAAGAGTATGGCCTACCGGGGGATGCGCCAGGGAAGGGAGGACCGATAAACTCATCTTT. It encodes CALGERVWPTGGCAREGRTDKLIF.

This clone was seen a few times. The TCRdb record carries a much larger clone's protein, which differs from this DNA's translation at residue 4; a read error is the likely cause, and the protein listed here is the DNA translation. The chain combines TRDV2 with TRDJ1; D possibly uses TRDD2 or TRDD3 (6 bases each). The J gene, missing from TCRdb, was assigned here through DNA to germline matching. The CDR3 contains 17 residues. Germline CDR1 is GEAIGNYY and CDR2 is EKD. With 5 bases removed from V and 0 bases from J, the gap between germline ends came to 21 bases. In DNA form, the CDR3 reads TGTGCCTGTGGCAGTCCTACAGGAGTGGGGGACACCGATAAACTCATCTTT. It specifies CACGSPTGVGDTDKLIF.